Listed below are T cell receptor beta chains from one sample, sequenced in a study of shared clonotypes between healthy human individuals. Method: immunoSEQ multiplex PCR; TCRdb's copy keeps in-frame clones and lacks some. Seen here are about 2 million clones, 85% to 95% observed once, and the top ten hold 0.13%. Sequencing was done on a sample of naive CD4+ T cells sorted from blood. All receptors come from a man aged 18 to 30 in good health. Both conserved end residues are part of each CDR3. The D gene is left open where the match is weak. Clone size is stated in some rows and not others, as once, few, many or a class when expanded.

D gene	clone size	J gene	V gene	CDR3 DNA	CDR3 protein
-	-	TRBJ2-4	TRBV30	TGTGCCTGGAAGTTAGGGCTCAACGTAGCCAAAAACATTCAGTACTTC	CAWKLGLNVAKNIQYF
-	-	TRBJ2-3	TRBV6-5	TGTGCCAGTGCGGAGGGGGCAGATACGCAGTATTTT	CASAEGADTQYF
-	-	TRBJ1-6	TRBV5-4	TGTGCCAGCAGCTTGAACCACGGGGCCATCAATAATTCACCCCTCCACTTT	CASSLNHGAINNSPLHF
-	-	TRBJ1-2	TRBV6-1	TGTGCCAGCAGATTTGACCGGAATGGCTACACCTTC	CASRFDRNGYTF
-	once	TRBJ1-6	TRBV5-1	TGCGCCAGCACCTTGGCCCAGGGATCACCCCTCCACTTT	CASTLAQGSPLHF
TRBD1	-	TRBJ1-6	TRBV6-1	TGTGCCAGCAGGGCCGGACAGGGGGTTAATTCACCCCTCCACTTT	CASRAGQGVNSPLHF
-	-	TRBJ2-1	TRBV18	TGTGCCAGCTCACTGAAGGATGAGCAGTTCTTC	CASSLKDEQFF
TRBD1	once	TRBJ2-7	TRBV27	TGTGCCAGCAGTTTAACAGGGGGATTTAAGGAGCAGTACTTC	CASSLTGGFKEQYF
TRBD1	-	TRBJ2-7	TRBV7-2	TGTGCCAGCAGCTTAAAAAGGCAGGGGGCAGGAGAGCAGTACTTC	CASSLKRQGAGEQYF
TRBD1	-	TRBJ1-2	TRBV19	TGTGCCAGTAGGTCGACAGGGGTTTATGGCTACACCTTC	CASRSTGVYGYTF
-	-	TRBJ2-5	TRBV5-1	TGCGCCAGCAGCCCTCTGACGGGGTTCCAAGAGACCCAGTACTTC	CASSPLTGFQETQYF
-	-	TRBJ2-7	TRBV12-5	TGTGCTAGTGGTTTGCAAGGTACCGTCTACGAGCAGTACTTC	CASGLQGTVYEQYF
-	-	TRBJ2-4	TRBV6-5	TGTGCCAGCAGTTACGGGGGCTCAGCCAAAAACATTCAGTACTTC	CASSYGGSAKNIQYF
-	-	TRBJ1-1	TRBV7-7	TGTGCTAGCAGCTTAGCAAGGGGCACTGAAGCTTTCTTT	CASSLARGTEAFF
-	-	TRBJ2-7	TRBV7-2	TGTGCCAGCAGCCCTAGTGGTGTTGGGGCCTCCTACGAGCAGTACTTC	CASSPSGVGASYEQYF
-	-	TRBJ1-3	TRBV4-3	TGCGCCAGCAGCCAAGTTATGGGAAACACCATATATTTT	CASSQVMGNTIYF
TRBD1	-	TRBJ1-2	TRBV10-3	TGTGCCATCAGTGGGGACAGCCTATATGGCTACACCTTC	CAISGDSLYGYTF
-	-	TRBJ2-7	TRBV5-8	TGTGCCAGCAGCTATGCCTACGAGCAGTACTTC	CASSYAYEQYF
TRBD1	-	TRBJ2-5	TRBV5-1	TGCGCCAGCAGGACGACAGGGGCCTACCGGGAGACCCAGTACTTC	CASRTTGAYRETQYF
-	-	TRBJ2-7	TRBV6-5	TGTGCCAGCAGTTCTCCGAGGGCATCCTACGAGCAGTACTTC	CASSSPRASYEQYF
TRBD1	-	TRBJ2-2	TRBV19	TGTGCCAGTAGTATTTCGACAGGGGGCGGGGAGCTGTTTTTT	CASSISTGGGELFF
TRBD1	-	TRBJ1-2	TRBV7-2	TGTGCCAGCAGCCCGACAGGGGGCGCCGGTGGCTACACCTTC	CASSPTGGAGGYTF
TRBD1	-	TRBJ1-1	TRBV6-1	TGTGCCAGCAGTGACAGACAGGGGAGGAACACTGAAGCTTTCTTT	CASSDRQGRNTEAFF
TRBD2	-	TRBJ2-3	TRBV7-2	TGTGCCAGCAGCTTAAGCCTAGCGGTCACAGATACGCAGTATTTT	CASSLSLAVTDTQYF
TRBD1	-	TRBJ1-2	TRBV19	TGTGCCAGTAGTATTTGGGACAGGGGAACGAACTATGGCTACACCTTC	CASSIWDRGTNYGYTF
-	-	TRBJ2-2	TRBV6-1	TGTGCCAGCTATCCATGGCAGTTGAACACCGGGGAGCTGTTTTTT	CASYPWQLNTGELFF
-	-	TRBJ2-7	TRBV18	TGTGCCAGCTCAACCCGCGGGGCCTACGAGCAGTACTTC	CASSTRGAYEQYF
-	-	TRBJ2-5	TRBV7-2	TGTGCCAGCAGCACGGGACCCCAAGAGACCCAGTACTTC	CASSTGPQETQYF
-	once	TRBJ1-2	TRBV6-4	TGTGCCAGCAGTGACTCTTCCCCCATCCGTTCCGGGACCCAACATCCCTATGGCTACACCTTC	CASSDSSPIRSGTQHPYGYTF
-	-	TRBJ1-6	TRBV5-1	TGCGCCAGCAGCCCGGGCCCAGTGGATTCACCCCTCCACTTT	CASSPGPVDSPLHF
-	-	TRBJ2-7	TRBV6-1	TGTGCCAGCAACCGAATTGGGGGGATCTCCTACGAGCAGTACTTC	CASNRIGGISYEQYF
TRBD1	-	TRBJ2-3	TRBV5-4	TGTGCCAGCAGGATGGGCTCCGGGACAGGCACAGATACGCAGTATTTT	CASRMGSGTGTDTQYF
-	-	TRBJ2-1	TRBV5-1	TGCGCCAGCAGCTTGGGGACGGTCTCCTACAATGAGCAGTTCTTC	CASSLGTVSYNEQFF
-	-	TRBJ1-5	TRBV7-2	TGTGCCAGCAGCCCCCGGTCGGCAGCGGATCAGCCCCAGCATTTT	CASSPRSAADQPQHF
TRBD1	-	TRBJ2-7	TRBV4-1	TGCGCCAGCAGCCAGGGACAGGGGATAGTTTACGAGCAGTACTTC	CASSQGQGIVYEQYF
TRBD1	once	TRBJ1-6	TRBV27	TGTGCCAGCAGTACTTGGGACAGGGGCCCAGAGACGTCCCTCCACTTT	CASSTWDRGPETSLHF
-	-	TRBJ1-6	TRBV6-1	TGTGCCAGCAGTGAAGCTTGGCGTACTTCACCCCTCCACTTT	CASSEAWRTSPLHF
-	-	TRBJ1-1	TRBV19	TGTGCCAGTAGAATACGCGATATCACTGAAGCTTTCTTT	CASRIRDITEAFF
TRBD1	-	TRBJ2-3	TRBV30	TGTGCCTGGAGTGAGGGACAGAACACAGATACGCAGTATTTT	CAWSEGQNTDTQYF
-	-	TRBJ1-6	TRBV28	TGTGCCAGCAGTTTGAGACCGGCTCATTCACCCCTCCACTTT	CASSLRPAHSPLHF
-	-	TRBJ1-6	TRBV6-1	TGTGCCAGCACGTACCGCGCTCGACCCAATTCACCCCTCCACTTT	CASTYRARPNSPLHF